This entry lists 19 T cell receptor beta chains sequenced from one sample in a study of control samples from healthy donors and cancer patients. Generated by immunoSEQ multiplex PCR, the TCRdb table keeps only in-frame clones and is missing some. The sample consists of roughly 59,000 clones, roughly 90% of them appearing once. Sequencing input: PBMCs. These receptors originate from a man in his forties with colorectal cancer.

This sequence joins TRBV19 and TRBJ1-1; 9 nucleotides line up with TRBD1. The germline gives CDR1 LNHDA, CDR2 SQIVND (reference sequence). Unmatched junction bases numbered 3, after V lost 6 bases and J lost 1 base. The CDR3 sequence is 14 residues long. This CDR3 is CASRGDRANTEAFF. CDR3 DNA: TGTGCCAGTAGGGGGGACAGGGCGAACACTGAAGCTTTCTTT.

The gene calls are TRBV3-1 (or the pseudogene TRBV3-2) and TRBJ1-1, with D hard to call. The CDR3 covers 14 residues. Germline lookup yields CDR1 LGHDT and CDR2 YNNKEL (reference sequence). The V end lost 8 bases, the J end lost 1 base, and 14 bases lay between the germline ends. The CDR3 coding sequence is TGTGCCAGCTACCAGAGCGAGGGGAACACTGAAGCTTTCTTT. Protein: CASYQSEGNTEAFF.

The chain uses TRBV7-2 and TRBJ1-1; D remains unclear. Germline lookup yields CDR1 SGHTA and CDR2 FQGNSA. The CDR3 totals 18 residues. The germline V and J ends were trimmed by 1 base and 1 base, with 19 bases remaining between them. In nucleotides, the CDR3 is TGTGCCAGCAGCTTAGTAGGTTTCTGGGTGCGGTCGAACACTGAAGCTTTCTTT. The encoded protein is CASSLVGFWVRSNTEAFF.

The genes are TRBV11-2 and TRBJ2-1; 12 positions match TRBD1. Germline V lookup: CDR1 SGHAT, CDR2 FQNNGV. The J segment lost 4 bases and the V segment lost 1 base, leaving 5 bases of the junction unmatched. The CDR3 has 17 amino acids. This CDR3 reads CASSLVGDRGPYNEQFF. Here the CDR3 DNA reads TGTGCCAGCAGCTTAGTTGGGGACAGGGGGCCTTACAATGAGCAGTTCTTC.

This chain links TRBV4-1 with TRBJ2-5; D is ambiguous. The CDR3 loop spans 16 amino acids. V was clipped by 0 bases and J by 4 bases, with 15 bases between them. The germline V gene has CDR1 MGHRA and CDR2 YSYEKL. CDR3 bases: TGCGCCAGCAGCCAAGACTCGGTCGGTCTGGGAGAGACCCAGTACTTC. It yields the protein CASSQDSVGLGETQYF.

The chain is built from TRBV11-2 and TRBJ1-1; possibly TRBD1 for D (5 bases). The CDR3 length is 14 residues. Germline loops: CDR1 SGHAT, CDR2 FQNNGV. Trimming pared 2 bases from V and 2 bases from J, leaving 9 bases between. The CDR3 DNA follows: TGTGCCAGCAGCTTACGGACACCAAACACTGAAGCTTTCTTT. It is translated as CASSLRTPNTEAFF.

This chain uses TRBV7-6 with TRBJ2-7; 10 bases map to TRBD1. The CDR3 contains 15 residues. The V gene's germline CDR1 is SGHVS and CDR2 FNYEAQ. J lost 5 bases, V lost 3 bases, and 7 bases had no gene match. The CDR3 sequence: CASSFGTGDGDEQYF. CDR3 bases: TGTGCCAGCAGCTTCGGGACAGGGGATGGTGACGAGCAGTACTTC.

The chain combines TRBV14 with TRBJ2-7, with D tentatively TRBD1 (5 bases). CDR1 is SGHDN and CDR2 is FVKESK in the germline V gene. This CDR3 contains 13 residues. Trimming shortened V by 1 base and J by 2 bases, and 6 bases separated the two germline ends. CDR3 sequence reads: CASSQAGTYEQYF. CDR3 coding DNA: TGTGCCAGCAGCCAAGCAGGGACCTACGAGCAGTACTTC.

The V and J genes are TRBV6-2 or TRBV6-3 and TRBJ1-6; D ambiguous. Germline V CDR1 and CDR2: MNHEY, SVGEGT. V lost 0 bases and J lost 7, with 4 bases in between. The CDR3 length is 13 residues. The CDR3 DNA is TGTGCCAGCAGTTACTCGACCAATTCACCCCTCCACTTT. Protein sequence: CASSYSTNSPLHF.

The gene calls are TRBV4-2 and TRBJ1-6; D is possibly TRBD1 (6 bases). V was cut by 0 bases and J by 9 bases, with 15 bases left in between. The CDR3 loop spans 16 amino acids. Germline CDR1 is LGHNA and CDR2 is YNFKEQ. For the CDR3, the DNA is TGTGCCAGCAGCCAAGATTTGACAGGCTTTGGTTCACCCCTCCACTTT. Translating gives CASSQDLTGFGSPLHF.

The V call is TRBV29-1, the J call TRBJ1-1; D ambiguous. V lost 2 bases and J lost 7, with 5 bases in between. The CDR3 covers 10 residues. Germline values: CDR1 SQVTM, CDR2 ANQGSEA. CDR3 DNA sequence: TGCAGCGTTGAAACCCATGAAGCTTTCTTT. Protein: CSVETHEAFF.

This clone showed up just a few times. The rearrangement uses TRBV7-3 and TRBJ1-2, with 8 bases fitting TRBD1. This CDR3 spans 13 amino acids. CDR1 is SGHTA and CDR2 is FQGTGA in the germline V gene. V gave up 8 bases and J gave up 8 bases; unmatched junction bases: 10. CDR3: CASGSGQGRGYTF. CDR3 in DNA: TGTGCCAGCGGGTCTGGACAGGGCAGGGGCTACACCTTC. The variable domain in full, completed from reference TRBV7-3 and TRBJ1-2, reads GAGVSQTPSNKVTEKGKYVELRCDPISGHTALYWYRQSLGQGPEFLIYFQGTGAADDSGLPNDRFFAVRPEGSVSTLKIQRTERGDSAVYLCASGSGQGRGYTFGSGTRLTVV.

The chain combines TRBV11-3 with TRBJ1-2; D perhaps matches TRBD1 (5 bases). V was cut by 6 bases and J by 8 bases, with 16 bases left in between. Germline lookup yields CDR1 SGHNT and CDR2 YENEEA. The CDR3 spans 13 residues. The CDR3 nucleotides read TGTGCCAGCAGGGAAAACCTAGGGGAAGGCTACACCTTC. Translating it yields CASRENLGEGYTF.

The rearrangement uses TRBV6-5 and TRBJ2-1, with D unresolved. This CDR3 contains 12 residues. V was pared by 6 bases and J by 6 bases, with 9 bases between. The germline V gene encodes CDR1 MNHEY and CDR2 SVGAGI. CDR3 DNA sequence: TGTGCCAGCAGAGGGCAGCCCAATGAGCAGTTCTTC. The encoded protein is CASRGQPNEQFF.

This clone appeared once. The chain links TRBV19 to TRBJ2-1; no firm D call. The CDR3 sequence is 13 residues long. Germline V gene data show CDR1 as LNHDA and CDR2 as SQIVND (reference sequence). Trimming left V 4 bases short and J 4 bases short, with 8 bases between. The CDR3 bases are TGTGCCAGTAGTACTAACTGGTACAATGAGCAGTTCTTC. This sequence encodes CASSTNWYNEQFF.

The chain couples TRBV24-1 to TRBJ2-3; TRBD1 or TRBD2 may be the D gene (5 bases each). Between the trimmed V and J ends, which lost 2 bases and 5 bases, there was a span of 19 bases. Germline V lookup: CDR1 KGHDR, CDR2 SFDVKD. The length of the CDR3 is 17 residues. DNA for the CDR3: TGTGCCACCAGTGATTCCTCTCGGGGCCACCGGGGAGATACGCAGTATTTT. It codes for CATSDSSRGHRGDTQYF.

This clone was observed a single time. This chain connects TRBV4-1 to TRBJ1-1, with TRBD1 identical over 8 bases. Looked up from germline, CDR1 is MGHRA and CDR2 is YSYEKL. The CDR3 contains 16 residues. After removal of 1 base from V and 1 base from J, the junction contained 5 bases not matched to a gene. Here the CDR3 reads CASSQGGDRPNTEAFF. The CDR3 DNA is TGCGCCAGCAGCCAAGGGGGGGACAGGCCGAACACTGAAGCTTTCTTT.

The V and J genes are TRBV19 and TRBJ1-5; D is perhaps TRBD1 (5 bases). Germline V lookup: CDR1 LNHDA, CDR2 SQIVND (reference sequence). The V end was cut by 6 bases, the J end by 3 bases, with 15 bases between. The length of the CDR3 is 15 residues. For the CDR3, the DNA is TGTGCCAGTAGCTCCTGGGAAGGGGCCAATCAGCCCCAGCATTTT. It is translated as CASSSWEGANQPQHF.

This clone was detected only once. CDR3 in amino acids: CASSYLSGTIPYEQYF. The CDR3 DNA is TGTGCCAGCAGTTACTTATCCGGGACTATTCCCTACGAGCAGTACTTC. The chain links TRBV6-5 to TRBJ2-7, with TRBD2 matching over 7 bases. Looked up from germline, CDR1 is MNHEY and CDR2 is SVGAGI. CDR3 length equals 16 residues. J lost 2 bases, V lost 1 base, and 8 bases had no gene match.